Below are 32 T cell receptor beta chains sequenced from a single sample in a study of CD8 T cells in ankylosing spondylitis. TCRdb re-derived calls from the 5' RACE reads in MiXCR, one entry per CDR3 protein. The table has 200,000 or so distinct CDR3 sequences, 15% to 20% seen once; the top ten hold around 4.7%. The sample taken for sequencing was blood, either unsorted or a sorted T cell fraction (not recorded which). The receptors derive from a male donor aged 10-29 years with ankylosing spondylitis or in good health (not recorded which).

This clonotype was recorded at least ten times. The rearrangement links TRBV4-1 to TRBJ2-7; 11 bases are shared with TRBD2. The ends lost 3 bases at V and 0 bases at J; junction bases unmatched: 10. The length of the CDR3 is 18 residues. Germline CDR1 and CDR2: MGHRA and YSYEKL. CDR3 loop: CASSHGTSGPGSSYEQYF. The DNA for the CDR3 is TGCGCCAGCAGCCACGGGACTAGCGGCCCTGGGAGCTCCTACGAGCAGTACTTC.

The sample holds many counts of this clonotype. V usage is TRBV6-5 and J usage is TRBJ1-4, with 7 bases aligning to TRBD1. This CDR3 contains 13 residues. Per germline, CDR1 MNHEY and CDR2 SVGAGI. V lost 5 bases and J lost 8; bases outside the gene matches: 5. The DNA for the CDR3 is TGTGCCAGCAGTAGACAGGGAGGGGAAAAACTGTTTTTT. Its translation is CASSRQGGEKLFF.

The sample holds many counts of this clonotype. The rearrangement links TRBV20-1 to TRBJ2-1, with a tentative D call TRBD2 (6 bases). Trimming pared 6 bases from V and 7 bases from J, leaving 19 bases between. CDR1 and CDR2 (germline): DFQATT, SNEGSKA (reference sequence). The CDR3 contains 14 residues. In DNA, the CDR3 is TGCAGTGCGGGGTGGGCAGCGGAGGGTAATGAGCAGTTCTTC. Protein product: CSAGWAAEGNEQFF.

This clonotype was seen many times. V is TRBV6-1 and J is TRBJ1-6; 7 positions agree with TRBD1. The V segment lost 3 bases and the J segment 6 bases; nucleotides outside the gene matches: 8. The CDR3 extends over 16 amino acids. Per the germline V gene, CDR1 is MNHNS and CDR2 is SASEGT. CDR3 in amino acids: CASSEMGRGLNSPLHF. The CDR3 region has the DNA TGTGCCAGCAGTGAGATGGGGAGGGGGCTTAATTCACCCCTCCACTTT.

This clonotype occurred many times. V is TRBV20-1 and J is TRBJ2-5; 7 nucleotides line up with TRBD2. The trim removed 5 bases at V and 5 bases at J, leaving 14 bases unmatched. Germline CDR1 DFQATT, CDR2 SNEGSKA (reference sequence). The CDR3 has 15 amino acids. The CDR3 nucleotides are TGCAGTGCTTTCACCGGGGGTAGCGGGCAGGAGACCCAGTACTTC. This encodes CSAFTGGSGQETQYF.

The chain couples TRBV6-6 to TRBJ2-3; D may be TRBD2 (5 bases). The germline V and J ends were trimmed by 1 base and 3 bases, with 11 bases remaining between them. Germline V gives CDR1 MNHNY, CDR2 SVGAGI (reference sequence). This CDR3 spans 15 amino acids. For the CDR3, the DNA is TGTGCCAGCAGTTACTGGGGTAGCGAGACAGATACGCAGTATTTT. Translated, it gives CASSYWGSETDTQYF.

This clonotype showed up many times. The genes are TRBV29-1 and TRBJ2-1, with D possibly being TRBD1 (6 bases). This CDR3 is built from 14 residues. Germline V lookup: CDR1 SQVTM, CDR2 ANQGSEA. Trimming left V 8 bases short and J 10 bases short, with 24 bases between. CDR3 amino acids: CSSQGQGTLMEQFF. The CDR3 DNA reads as TGCAGCTCACAAGGGCAGGGGACATTAATGGAGCAGTTCTTC.

The rearrangement joins TRBV29-1 to TRBJ1-1; 7 bases are shared with TRBD1. Germline trimming cut 6 bases from V and 1 base from J; bases unmatched to any gene: 5. Germline lookup yields CDR1 SQVTM and CDR2 ANQGSEA. The CDR3 covers 13 residues. CDR3 sequence (DNA): TGCAGCGTAACCGGGACAGCGAACACTGAAGCTTTCTTT. Translated, it gives CSVTGTANTEAFF.

At least ten counts were recorded for this clonotype. The J gene is TRBJ1-5, the V gene TRBV12-3 or TRBV12-4; a weak D match, TRBD1 (6 bases). The CDR3 spans 13 residues. Trimming cost V 7 bases and J 5 bases, with 12 bases left between them. Written as DNA, the CDR3 is TGTGCCAGCACTTGGGGGCGCGATCAGCCCCAGCATTTT. This codes for CASTWGRDQPQHF.

This clonotype has ten or more counts. The rearrangement joins TRBV12-3 or TRBV12-4 to TRBJ2-3, with no clear D. V dropped 3 bases and J dropped 0 bases, with 7 bases sitting between them. This CDR3 spans 14 amino acids. The CDR3 DNA reads as TGTGCCAGCAGTTTGGGCACTAGCACAGATACGCAGTATTTT. Protein: CASSLGTSTDTQYF.

This clonotype was seen at least ten times. The rearrangement joins TRBV5-6 to TRBJ2-5; TRBD1 might be the D (6 bases). V was pared by 0 bases and J by 9 bases, with 15 bases between. The CDR3 contains 14 residues. The V gene's germline CDR1 is SGHDT and CDR2 YYEEEE. CDR3 DNA: TGTGCCAGCAGCTTGGCCCCGTTCGCAGGGGCCCAGTACTTC. It encodes CASSLAPFAGAQYF.

This clonotype was seen at least ten times. CDR3 protein: CSARDPGTGNNEQFF. As DNA, the CDR3 is TGCAGTGCTAGAGATCCCGGGACAGGGAACAATGAGCAGTTCTTC. The chain recombines TRBV20-1 with TRBJ2-1; 9 bases map to TRBD1. Germline V gene data show CDR1 as DFQATT and CDR2 as SNEGSKA (reference sequence). With V trimmed by 0 bases and J by 5 bases, 5 bases remained unmatched. The CDR3 runs 15 residues.

This clonotype has ten or more counts. The rearrangement uses TRBV20-1 and TRBJ1-6, with D possibly TRBD1 on 5 matching bases. Trimming took off 3 bases at V and 0 bases at J, with 18 bases between the two ends. CDR3 length: 18 residues. The germline V gene encodes CDR1 DFQATT and CDR2 SNEGSKA (reference sequence). CDR3 sequence reads: CSARWGRLGGSYNSPLHF. The CDR3 DNA is TGCAGTGCTAGGTGGGGCCGACTCGGGGGCTCCTATAATTCACCCCTCCACTTT.

This clonotype showed up many times. This sequence joins TRBV5-1 and TRBJ2-1, with D possibly matching TRBD2 (6 bases). V lost 5 bases and J lost 8, with 20 bases in between. The CDR3 is made up of 15 amino acids. Germline CDR1 SGHRS, CDR2 YFSETQ. The CDR3 coding sequence is TGCGCCAGCAGTCCTGGCGGGAAGCATATCGATGAGCAGTTCTTC. Protein product: CASSPGGKHIDEQFF.

The chain uses TRBV11-2 and TRBJ1-2; TRBD1 matches 9 bases. The CDR3 is 15 amino acids. The germline V gene has CDR1 SGHAT and CDR2 FQNNGV. V lost 0 bases, J lost 2 bases, and 1 base stayed unmatched. The CDR3 region has the DNA TGTGCCAGCAGCTTAGAGGGACAGGGAAACTATGGCTACACCTTC. Protein sequence: CASSLEGQGNYGYTF. Combining the CDR3 with reference TRBV11-2 and TRBJ1-2 gives the whole variable domain EAGVAQSPRYKIIEKRQSVAFWCNPISGHATLYWYQQILGQGPKLLIQFQNNGVVDDSQLPKDRFSAERLKGVDSTLKIQPAKLEDSAVYLCASSLEGQGNYGYTFGSGTRLTVV.

V is TRBV29-1 and J is TRBJ2-3; a weak D match, TRBD2 (6 bases). Trimming pared 6 bases from V and 1 base from J, leaving 11 bases between. The CDR3 is made up of 13 amino acids. Germline V gene data show CDR1 as SQVTM and CDR2 as ANQGSEA. The CDR3 bases are TGCAGCGTGGGGGGTCTTCGCACAGATACGCAGTATTTT. It translates to CSVGGLRTDTQYF.

This clonotype was seen many times. This sequence joins TRBV20-1 and TRBJ2-1; 8 nucleotides agree with TRBD1. Germline-derived CDR1 and CDR2 are DFQATT and SNEGSKA (reference sequence). The CDR3 loop spans 15 amino acids. Trimming removed 1 base from V and 4 bases from J; junction bases left unmatched: 6. Written as DNA, the CDR3 is TGCAGTGCTAGAGTTCCAAGGACAGGGTACAATGAGCAGTTCTTC. Translating gives CSARVPRTGYNEQFF.

This clonotype was observed a few times. V gene TRBV7-2 combines with J gene TRBJ2-3; 7 bases match TRBD2. Germline CDR1 reads SGHTA; CDR2 reads FQGNSA. Losses at the gene ends were 2 bases for V and 7 bases for J; bases not matched to a gene: 6. CDR3 length: 14 residues. This chain's CDR3 is CASSLSYSGNTQYF. The DNA for the CDR3 is TGTGCCAGCAGCTTATCCTACAGCGGGAATACGCAGTATTTT.

This clonotype was observed a handful of times. The chain recombines TRBV7-2 with TRBJ2-2, with D unclear. CDR1 is SGHTA and CDR2 is FQGNSA in the germline V gene. V was clipped by 5 bases and J by 2 bases, with 15 bases between them. The CDR3 extends over 16 amino acids. CDR3 in amino acids: CASSATLLINTGELFF. The CDR3 DNA sequence: TGTGCCAGCAGCGCGACCCTCCTAATAAACACCGGGGAGCTGTTTTTT.

The genes are TRBV20-1 and TRBJ2-5; unclear D gene. The CDR3 is 11 amino acids. Trimming stripped 4 bases from V and 5 bases from J, with 8 bases between. CDR1 DFQATT and CDR2 SNEGSKA come from the germline V gene (reference sequence). CDR3 loop: CSAIVGETQYF. The CDR3 DNA follows: TGCAGTGCTATCGTGGGGGAGACCCAGTACTTC.

This clonotype has ten or more counts. The chain employs TRBV27 and TRBJ2-4; the D gene is possibly TRBD1 (6 bases). CDR1 and CDR2 from the germline V gene are MNHEY and SMNVEV (reference sequence). The CDR3 has 20 residues. V was shortened by 5 bases and J by 0 bases, with 26 bases between the two germline ends. Here the CDR3 reads CASSLSRDNLVDLAKNIQYF. Written as DNA, the CDR3 is TGTGCCAGCAGTCTGAGCCGGGACAACTTAGTCGATTTAGCCAAAAACATTCAGTACTTC.

This clonotype was observed many times. The chain joins TRBV5-5 to TRBJ1-5; 7 nucleotides line up with TRBD1. Germline CDR1 SGHKS, CDR2 YYEKEE (reference sequence). This CDR3 is 15 amino acids long. Germline trimming cut 3 bases from V and 2 bases from J; bases unmatched to any gene: 5. The CDR3 loop is CASSSQGGGNQPQHF. The CDR3 DNA reads TGTGCCAGCAGCTCTCAGGGGGGTGGCAATCAGCCCCAGCATTTT.

This clonotype was detected ten times or more. The chain recombines TRBV7-9 with TRBJ2-1; TRBD1 agrees at 9 bases. V lost 5 bases, J lost 5 bases, and 7 bases stayed unmatched. The CDR3 spans 15 residues. CDR1 is SEHNR and CDR2 is FQNEAQ in the germline V gene (reference sequence). In DNA, the CDR3 is TGTGCCAGCAGCCAAGGGACAGGGCTGAACAATGAGCAGTTCTTC. Its protein product is CASSQGTGLNNEQFF. The whole variable domain, filled in from reference TRBV7-9 and TRBJ2-1, reads DTGVSQNPRHKITKRGQNVTFRCDPISEHNRLYWYRQTLGQGPEFLTYFQNEAQLEKSRLLSDRFSAERPKGSFSTLEIQRTEQGDSAMYLCASSQGTGLNNEQFFGPGTRLTVL.

This clonotype was counted at least ten times. The genes are TRBV5-1 and TRBJ2-5, with D perhaps TRBD1 (7 bases). Deletions cut 4 bases from V and 7 bases from J, with 14 bases between. This CDR3 has 13 residues. Germline V gene data show CDR1 as SGHRS and CDR2 as YFSETQ. The DNA for the CDR3 is TGCGCCAGCAGCCTAGGACAGGAGGGGACCCAGTACTTC. The encoded protein is CASSLGQEGTQYF.

This clonotype came up many times. The chain carries TRBV6-5 and TRBJ1-6; D is perhaps TRBD1 (5 bases). Germline V lookup: CDR1 MNHEY, CDR2 SVGAGI. The CDR3 is 14 residues long. V was shortened by 7 bases and J by 9 bases, with 16 bases between the two germline ends. CDR3 loop: CASTLRMGVSPLHF. CDR3 nucleotides: TGTGCCAGCACCCTACGCATGGGGGTTTCACCCCTCCACTTT.

This clonotype was counted at least ten times. V and J are TRBV5-1 and TRBJ2-7, with D possibly matching TRBD1 (6 bases). V was clipped by 2 bases and J by 2 bases, with 11 bases between them. The germline gives CDR1 SGHRS, CDR2 YFSETQ. The CDR3 totals 14 residues. The CDR3 nucleotides are TGCGCCAGCAGCTTAGAGGACAGCACCTACGAGCAGTACGTC. This encodes CASSLEDSTYEQYV.

This sequence joins TRBV29-1 and TRBJ1-4; D remains ambiguous. The CDR3 extends over 14 amino acids. Trimming stripped 6 bases from V and 3 bases from J, with 14 bases between. Looked up from germline, CDR1 is SQVTM and CDR2 is ANQGSEA. CDR3 sequence: CSVQQSSANEKLFF. CDR3 bases: TGCAGCGTGCAACAGTCGAGCGCTAATGAAAAACTGTTTTTT.

V usage is TRBV14 and J usage is TRBJ2-3, with a weak D call TRBD1 (5 bases). Trimming stripped 6 bases from V and 2 bases from J, with 18 bases between. The CDR3 is 16 residues long. From germline, CDR1 is SGHDN and CDR2 FVKESK. CDR3 sequence reads: CASSPYRQTYTDTQYF. Here the CDR3 DNA reads TGTGCCAGCAGTCCATACAGGCAGACGTACACAGATACGCAGTATTTT. The variable domain in full, completed from reference TRBV14 and TRBJ2-3, reads EAGVTQFPSHSVIEKGQTVTLRCDPISGHDNLYWYRRVMGKEIKFLLHFVKESKQDESGMPNNRFLAERTGGTYSTLKVQPAELEDSGVYFCASSPYRQTYTDTQYFGPGTRLTVL.

This clonotype has just a few counts. Just one base apart from a much larger clone, this may be a read error. In DNA form, the CDR3 reads TGCGCCAGCAGCGGAGACACAGATACGCAGTATTTT. Protein sequence: CASSGDTDTQYF. This chain uses TRBV5-1 with TRBJ2-3; no reliable D call. V was clipped by 4 bases and J by 2 bases, with 5 bases between them. The CDR3 contains 12 residues. The germline gives CDR1 SGHRS, CDR2 YFSETQ.

CDR3: CSVEDQGVVDEQFF. The CDR3 bases are TGCAGCGTTGAAGATCAGGGAGTGGTCGATGAGCAGTTCTTC. The rearrangement joins TRBV29-1 to TRBJ2-1; D assignment may be TRBD1 or TRBD2 (5 bases each). With 0 bases removed from V and 8 bases from J, the gap between germline ends came to 14 bases. Per germline, CDR1 SQVTM and CDR2 ANQGSEA. The CDR3 covers 14 residues.

This clonotype was found many times. The chain recombines TRBV5-1 with TRBJ1-1; D may be TRBD1 (5 bases). The germline V gene encodes CDR1 SGHRS and CDR2 YFSETQ. This CDR3 has 15 residues. Trimming removed 0 bases from V and 0 bases from J, with 9 bases in between. The CDR3 loop reads CASSLASGMNTEAFF. The CDR3 DNA is TGCGCCAGCAGCTTGGCCTCAGGGATGAACACTGAAGCTTTCTTT. The whole variable domain, remainder taken from reference TRBV5-1 and TRBJ1-1, is KAGVTQTPRYLIKTRGQQVTLSCSPISGHRSVSWYQQTPGQGLQFLFEYFSETQRNKGNFPGRFSGRQFSNSRSEMNVSTLELGDSALYLCASSLASGMNTEAFFGQGTRLTVV.

In this sample, this clonotype turned up many times. V usage is TRBV27 and J usage is TRBJ2-7, with D perhaps matching TRBD1 (6 bases). Deletions cut 7 bases from V and 7 bases from J, with 17 bases between. CDR3 length equals 13 residues. The germline V gene has CDR1 MNHEY and CDR2 SMNVEV (reference sequence). CDR3 sequence reads: CASTWLGANEQYF. CDR3 DNA sequence: TGTGCCAGCACCTGGTTGGGGGCGAATGAGCAGTACTTC.